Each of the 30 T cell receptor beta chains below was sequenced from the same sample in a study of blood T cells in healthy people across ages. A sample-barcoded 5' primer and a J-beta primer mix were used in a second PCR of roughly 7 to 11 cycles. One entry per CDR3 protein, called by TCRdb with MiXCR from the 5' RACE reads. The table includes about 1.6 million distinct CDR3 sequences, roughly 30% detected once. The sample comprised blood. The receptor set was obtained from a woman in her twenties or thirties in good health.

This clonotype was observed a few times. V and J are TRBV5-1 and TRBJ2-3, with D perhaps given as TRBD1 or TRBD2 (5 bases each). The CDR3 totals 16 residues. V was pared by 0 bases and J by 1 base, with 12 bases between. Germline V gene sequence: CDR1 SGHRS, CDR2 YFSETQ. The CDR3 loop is CASSLGQRSGTDTQYF. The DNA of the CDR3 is TGCGCCAGCAGCTTGGGACAGCGGTCGGGCACAGATACGCAGTATTTT.

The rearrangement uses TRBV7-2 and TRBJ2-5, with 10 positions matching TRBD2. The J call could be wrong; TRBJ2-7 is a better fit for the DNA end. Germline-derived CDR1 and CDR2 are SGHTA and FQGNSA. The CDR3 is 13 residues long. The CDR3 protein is CASSSGGADEQYF. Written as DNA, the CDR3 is TGTGCCAGCAGCAGCGGGGGGGCCGACGAGCAGTACTTC.

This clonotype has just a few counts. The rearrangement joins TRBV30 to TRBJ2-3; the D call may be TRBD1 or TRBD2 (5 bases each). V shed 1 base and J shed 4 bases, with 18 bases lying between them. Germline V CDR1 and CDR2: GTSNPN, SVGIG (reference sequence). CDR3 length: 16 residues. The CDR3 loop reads CAWSGPPGPKADTQYF. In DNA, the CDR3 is TGTGCCTGGAGTGGACCACCGGGACCTAAGGCAGATACGCAGTATTTT.

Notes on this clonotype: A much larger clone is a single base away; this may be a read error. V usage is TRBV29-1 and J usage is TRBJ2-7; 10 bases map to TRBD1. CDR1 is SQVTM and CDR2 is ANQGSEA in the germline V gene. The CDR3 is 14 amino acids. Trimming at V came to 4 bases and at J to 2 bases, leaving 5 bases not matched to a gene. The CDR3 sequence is CSVVGGTGAYEQYF. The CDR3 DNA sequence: TGCAGCGTTGTAGGAGGGACAGGGGCCTACGAGCAGTACTTC.

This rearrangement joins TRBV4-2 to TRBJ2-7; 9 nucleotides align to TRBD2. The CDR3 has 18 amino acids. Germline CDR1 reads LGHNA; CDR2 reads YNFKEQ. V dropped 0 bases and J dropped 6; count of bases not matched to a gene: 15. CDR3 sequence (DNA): TGTGCCAGCAGCCAAGAAGCCTTCCCGGGACTAGCTTCGTGCGAGCAGTACTTC. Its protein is CASSQEAFPGLASCEQYF.

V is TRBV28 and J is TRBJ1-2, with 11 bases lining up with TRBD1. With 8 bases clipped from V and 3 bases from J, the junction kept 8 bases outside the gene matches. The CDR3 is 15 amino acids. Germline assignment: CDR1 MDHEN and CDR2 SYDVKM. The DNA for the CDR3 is TGTGCCAGCGGTCCGGGACAGGGGGGAGACTATGGCTACACCTTC. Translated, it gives CASGPGQGGDYGYTF.

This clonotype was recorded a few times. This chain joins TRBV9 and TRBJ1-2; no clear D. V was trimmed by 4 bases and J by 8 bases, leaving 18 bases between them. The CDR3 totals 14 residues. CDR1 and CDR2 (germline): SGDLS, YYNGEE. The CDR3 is CASSFDGSMGGYTF. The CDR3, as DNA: TGTGCCAGCAGCTTCGACGGCTCCATGGGAGGCTACACCTTC.

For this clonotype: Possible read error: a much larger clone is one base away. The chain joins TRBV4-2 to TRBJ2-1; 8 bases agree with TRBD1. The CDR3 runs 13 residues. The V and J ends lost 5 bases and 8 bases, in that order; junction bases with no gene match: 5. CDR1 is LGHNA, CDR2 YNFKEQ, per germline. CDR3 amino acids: CASSIQGAYEQFF. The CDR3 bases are TGTGCCAGCAGCATTCAGGGGGCTTATGAGCAGTTCTTC.

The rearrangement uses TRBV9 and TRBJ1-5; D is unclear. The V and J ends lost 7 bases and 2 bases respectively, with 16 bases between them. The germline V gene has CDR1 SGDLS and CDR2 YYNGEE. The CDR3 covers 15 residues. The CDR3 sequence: CASSSGHWGNQPQHF. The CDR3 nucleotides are TGTGCCAGCTCAAGCGGGCACTGGGGCAATCAGCCCCAGCATTTT.

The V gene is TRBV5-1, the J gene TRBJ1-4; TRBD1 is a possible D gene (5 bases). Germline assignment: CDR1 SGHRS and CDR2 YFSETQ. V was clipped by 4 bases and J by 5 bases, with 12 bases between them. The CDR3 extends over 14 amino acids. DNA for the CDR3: TGCGCCAGCAGCCCGGCGGGGCACAATGAAAAACTGTTTTTT. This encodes CASSPAGHNEKLFF.

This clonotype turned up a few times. CDR3: CASSPGDREGEQYF. The CDR3 DNA is TGTGCCAGCAGCCCCGGGGACAGGGAGGGCGAGCAGTACTTC. The chain carries TRBV9 and TRBJ2-7, with TRBD1 matching over 9 bases. Germline trimming cut 4 bases from V and 6 bases from J; bases unmatched to any gene: 8. Germline CDR1 SGDLS, CDR2 YYNGEE. The CDR3 runs to 14 residues.

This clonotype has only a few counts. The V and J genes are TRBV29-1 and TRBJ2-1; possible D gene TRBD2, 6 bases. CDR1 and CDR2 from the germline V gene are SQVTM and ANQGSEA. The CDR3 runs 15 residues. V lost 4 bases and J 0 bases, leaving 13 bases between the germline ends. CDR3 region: CSVGGGTHSYNEQFF. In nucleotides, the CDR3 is TGCAGCGTTGGGGGCGGGACCCACTCCTACAATGAGCAGTTCTTC.

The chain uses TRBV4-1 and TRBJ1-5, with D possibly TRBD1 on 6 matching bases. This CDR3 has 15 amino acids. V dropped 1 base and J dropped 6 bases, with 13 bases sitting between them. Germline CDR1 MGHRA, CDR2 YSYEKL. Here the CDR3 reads CASSQGQVMGQPQHF. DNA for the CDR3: TGCGCCAGCAGCCAAGGACAGGTCATGGGTCAGCCCCAGCATTTT.

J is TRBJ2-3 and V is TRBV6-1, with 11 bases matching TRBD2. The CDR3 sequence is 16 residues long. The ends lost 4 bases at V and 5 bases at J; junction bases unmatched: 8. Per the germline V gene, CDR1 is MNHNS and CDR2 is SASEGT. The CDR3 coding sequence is TGTGCCAGCAGTGTAATAGCGGGGGGGAAGGTAGATACGCAGTATTTT. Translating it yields CASSVIAGGKVDTQYF.

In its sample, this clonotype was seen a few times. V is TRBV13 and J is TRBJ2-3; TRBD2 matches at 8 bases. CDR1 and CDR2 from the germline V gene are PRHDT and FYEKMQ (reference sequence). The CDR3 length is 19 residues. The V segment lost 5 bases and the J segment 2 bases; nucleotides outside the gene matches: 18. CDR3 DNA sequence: TGTGCCAGCAGCCCCCGGGTAGCGGGACATTTATTTAACACAGATACGCAGTATTTT. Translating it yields CASSPRVAGHLFNTDTQYF.

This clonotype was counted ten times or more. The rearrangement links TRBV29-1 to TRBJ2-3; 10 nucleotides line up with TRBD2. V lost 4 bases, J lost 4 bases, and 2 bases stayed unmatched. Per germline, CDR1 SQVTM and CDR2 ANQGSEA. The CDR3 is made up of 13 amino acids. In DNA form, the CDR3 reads TGCAGCGTTGTACTAGCGGGACCAGATACGCAGTATTTT. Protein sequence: CSVVLAGPDTQYF.

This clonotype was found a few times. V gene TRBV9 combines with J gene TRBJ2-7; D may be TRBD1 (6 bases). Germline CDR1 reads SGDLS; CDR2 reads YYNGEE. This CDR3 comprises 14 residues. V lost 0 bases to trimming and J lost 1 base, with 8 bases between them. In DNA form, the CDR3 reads TGTGCCAGCAGCGTAGGGGGGCATTCCTACGAGCAGTACTTC. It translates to CASSVGGHSYEQYF.

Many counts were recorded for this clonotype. CDR3 sequence reads: CAWTSRDGLYEQYF. CDR3 DNA sequence: TGTGCCTGGACTTCCCGGGACGGATTATACGAGCAGTACTTC. V usage is TRBV30 and J usage is TRBJ2-7, with D possibly called TRBD1 or TRBD2 (5 bases each). The CDR3 length is 14 residues. V lost 4 bases, J lost 4 bases, and 17 bases lay in between. Germline CDR1 GTSNPN, CDR2 SVGIG (reference sequence).

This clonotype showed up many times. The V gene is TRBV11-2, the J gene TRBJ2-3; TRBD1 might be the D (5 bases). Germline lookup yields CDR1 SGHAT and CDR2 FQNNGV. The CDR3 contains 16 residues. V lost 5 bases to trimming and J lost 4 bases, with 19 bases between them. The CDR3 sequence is CASSPQVDPRADTQYF. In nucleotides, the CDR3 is TGTGCCAGCAGCCCACAGGTCGACCCCCGAGCAGATACGCAGTATTTT.

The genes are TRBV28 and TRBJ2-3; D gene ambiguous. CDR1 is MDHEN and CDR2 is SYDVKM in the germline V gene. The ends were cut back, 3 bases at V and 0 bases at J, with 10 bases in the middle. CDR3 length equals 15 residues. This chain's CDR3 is CASSFLRSSTDTQYF. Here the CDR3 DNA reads TGTGCCAGCAGTTTCCTTAGATCTAGCACAGATACGCAGTATTTT.

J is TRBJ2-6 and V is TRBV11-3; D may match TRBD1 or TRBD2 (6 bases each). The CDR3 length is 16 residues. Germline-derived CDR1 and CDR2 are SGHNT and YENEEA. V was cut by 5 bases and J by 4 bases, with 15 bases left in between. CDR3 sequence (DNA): TGTGCCAGCAGCAACGGAAGGGGGGACGGGGCCAACGTCCTGACTTTC. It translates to CASSNGRGDGANVLTF.

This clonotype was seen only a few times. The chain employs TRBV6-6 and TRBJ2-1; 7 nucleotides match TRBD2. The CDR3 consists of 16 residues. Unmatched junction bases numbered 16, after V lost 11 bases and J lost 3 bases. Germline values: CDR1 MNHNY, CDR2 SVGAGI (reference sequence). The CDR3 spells CASKIGVGLLYNEQFF. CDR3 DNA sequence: TGTGCCTCAAAAATAGGGGTGGGACTACTCTACAATGAGCAGTTCTTC.

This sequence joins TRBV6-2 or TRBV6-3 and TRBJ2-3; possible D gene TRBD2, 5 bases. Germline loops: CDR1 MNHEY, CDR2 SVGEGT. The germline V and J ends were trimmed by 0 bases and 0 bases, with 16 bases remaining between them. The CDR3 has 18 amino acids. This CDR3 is CASSYSGSGLRSTDTQYF. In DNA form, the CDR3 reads TGTGCCAGCAGTTACTCGGGGAGCGGTCTCCGTAGCACAGATACGCAGTATTTT.

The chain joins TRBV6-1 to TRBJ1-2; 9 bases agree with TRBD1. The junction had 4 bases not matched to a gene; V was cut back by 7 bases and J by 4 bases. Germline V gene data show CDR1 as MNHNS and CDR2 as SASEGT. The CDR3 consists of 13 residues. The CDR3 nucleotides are TGTGCCAGCAAAGGACAGGGGAGCTATGGCTACACCTTC. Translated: CASKGQGSYGYTF.

The chain's CDR3 is CASSEIMANSNQPQHF. The CDR3 DNA sequence: TGTGCCAGCAGTGAAATTATGGCCAACAGCAATCAGCCCCAGCATTTT. The chain employs TRBV2 and TRBJ1-5; D remains ambiguous. V lost 2 bases to trimming and J lost 1 base, with 12 bases between them. Germline CDR1 reads SNHLY; CDR2 reads FYNNEI. The CDR3 sequence is 16 residues long.

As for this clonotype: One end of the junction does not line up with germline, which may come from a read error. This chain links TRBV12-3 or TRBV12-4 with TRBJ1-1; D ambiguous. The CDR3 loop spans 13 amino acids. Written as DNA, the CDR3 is TGTGCCAGCCGAGGGAATATGAATACTGAAGCTTTCTTT. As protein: CASRGNMNTEAFF.

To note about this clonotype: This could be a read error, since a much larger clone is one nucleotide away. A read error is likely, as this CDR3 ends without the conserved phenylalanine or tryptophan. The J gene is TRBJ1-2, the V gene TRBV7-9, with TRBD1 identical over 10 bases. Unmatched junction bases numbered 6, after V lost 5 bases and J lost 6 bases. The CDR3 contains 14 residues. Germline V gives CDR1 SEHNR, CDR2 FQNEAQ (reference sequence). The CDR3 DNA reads TGTGCCAGCAGCGTACCCGGGACAGGGGATGGCTACACCTAC. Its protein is CASSVPGTGDGYTY.

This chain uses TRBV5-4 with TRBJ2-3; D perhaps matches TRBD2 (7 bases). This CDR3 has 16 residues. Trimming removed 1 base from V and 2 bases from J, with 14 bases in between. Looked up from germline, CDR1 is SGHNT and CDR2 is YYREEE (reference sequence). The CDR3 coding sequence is TGTGCCAGCAGCTTGATGATCGGGGGGCTCACAGATACGCAGTATTTT. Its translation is CASSLMIGGLTDTQYF. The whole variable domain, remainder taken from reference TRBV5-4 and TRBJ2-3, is ETGVTQSPTHLIKTRGQQVTLRCSSQSGHNTVSWYQQALGQGPQFIFQYYREEENGRGNFPPRFSGLQFPNYSSELNVNALELDDSALYLCASSLMIGGLTDTQYFGPGTRLTVL.

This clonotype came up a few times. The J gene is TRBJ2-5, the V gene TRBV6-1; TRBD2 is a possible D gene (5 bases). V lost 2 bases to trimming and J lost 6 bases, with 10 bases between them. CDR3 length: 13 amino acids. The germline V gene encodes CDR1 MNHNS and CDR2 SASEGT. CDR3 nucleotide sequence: TGTGCCAGCAGTGAATCCCGACTACAGACCCAGTACTTC. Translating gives CASSESRLQTQYF.

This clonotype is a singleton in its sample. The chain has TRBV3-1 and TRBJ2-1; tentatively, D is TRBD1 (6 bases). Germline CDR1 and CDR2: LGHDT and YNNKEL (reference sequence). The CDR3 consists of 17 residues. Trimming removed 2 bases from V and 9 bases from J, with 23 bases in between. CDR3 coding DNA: TGTGCCAGCAGCCAATCGGGACAACGGTCTTTTTCATCTGAGCAGTTCTTC. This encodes CASSQSGQRSFSSEQFF.